The rows below give T cell receptor beta chains drawn from one sample of a study of blood T cell repertoires in COVID-19. Clones were sequenced by immunoSEQ multiplex PCR, and TCRdb holds only the in-frame ones, with some missing. The sample includes some 290,000 clones, 81% seen only once; the top ten take around 3.2%. Source material: peripheral blood. These receptors were obtained from a woman in her sixties or seventies with active or convalescent COVID-19. The CDR3 runs from the conserved cysteine through the conserved F or W. The D gene is left open where the match is weak. Some rows mark clone size as missing; the rest say once, few, many or name a class of expanded clone.

V gene: TRBV9; clone size: -; CDR3 length: 15; J gene: TRBJ2-4; D gene: TRBD1; CDR3 DNA: TGTGCCAGCAGCTCCCGTGGGGGACAGGGGGACATTCAGTACTTC; CDR3 protein: CASSSRGGQGDIQYF
V gene: TRBV7-7; clone size: -; CDR3 length: 20; J gene: TRBJ2-2; D gene: TRBD2; CDR3 DNA: TGTGCTAGCAGCCCCCGGGGGGCTAGCGGGGGGTTGCGTGTCACCGGGGAGCTGTTTTTT; CDR3 protein: CASSPRGASGGLRVTGELFF
V gene: TRBV6-6; clone size: -; CDR3 length: 15; J gene: TRBJ1-5; D gene: TRBD1; CDR3 DNA: TGTGCCAGCAGTTACAGGGGGCGAGGCAATCAGCCCCAGCATTTT; CDR3 protein: CASSYRGRGNQPQHF
V gene: TRBV5-1; clone size: -; CDR3 length: 14; J gene: TRBJ2-5; D gene: -; CDR3 DNA: TGCGCCAGCAGCTTGGGGTCTAGCCAAGAGACCCAGTACTTC; CDR3 protein: CASSLGSSQETQYF
V gene: TRBV18; clone size: once; CDR3 length: 15; J gene: TRBJ2-1; D gene: TRBD2; CDR3 DNA: TGTGCCAGCTCACCACCGGCGGGGGGGTACAATGAGCAGTTCTTC; CDR3 protein: CASSPPAGGYNEQFF
V gene: TRBV6-5; clone size: -; CDR3 length: 14; J gene: TRBJ1-1; D gene: -; CDR3 DNA: TGTGCCAGCACCCTTGCCCGAGGGGGGGCTGAAGCTTTCTTT; CDR3 protein: CASTLARGGAEAFF
V gene: TRBV27; clone size: -; CDR3 length: 12; J gene: TRBJ1-6; D gene: -; CDR3 DNA: TGTGCCAGCAGTTTGGCGGATTCACCCCTCCACTTT; CDR3 protein: CASSLADSPLHF
V gene: TRBV6-2/TRBV6-3; clone size: -; CDR3 length: 18; J gene: TRBJ2-4; D gene: TRBD2; CDR3 DNA: TGTGCCAGCAGTTATCCCCTAGCGGGGGGCCTAGCCAAAAACATTCAGTACTTC; CDR3 protein: CASSYPLAGGLAKNIQYF
V gene: TRBV6-2/TRBV6-3; clone size: -; CDR3 length: 14; J gene: TRBJ2-1; D gene: TRBD1; CDR3 DNA: TGTGCCAGCAGTTACCCTGGGACAGGGGGCGAGCAGTTCTTC; CDR3 protein: CASSYPGTGGEQFF
V gene: TRBV6-5; clone size: few; CDR3 length: 14; J gene: TRBJ1-1; D gene: TRBD1; CDR3 DNA: TGTGCCAGCAGGGGACAGCTAATGAACACTGAAGCTTTCTTT; CDR3 protein: CASRGQLMNTEAFF
V gene: TRBV6-5; clone size: once; CDR3 length: 12; J gene: TRBJ1-1; D gene: -; CDR3 DNA: TGTGCCAGCACCGTGGGGGGTACTGAAGCTTTCTTT; CDR3 protein: CASTVGGTEAFF
V gene: TRBV7-3; clone size: few; CDR3 length: 14; J gene: TRBJ2-1; D gene: TRBD1; CDR3 DNA: TGTGCCAGCAGCCCGGGACAGGGATTGAATGAGCAGTTCTTC; CDR3 protein: CASSPGQGLNEQFF
V gene: TRBV4-2; clone size: -; CDR3 length: 13; J gene: TRBJ1-5; D gene: TRBD1; CDR3 DNA: TGTGCCAGCAGCCCCGACAGGGTTCAGCCCCAGCATTTT; CDR3 protein: CASSPDRVQPQHF
V gene: TRBV14; clone size: -; CDR3 length: 13; J gene: TRBJ2-1; D gene: -; CDR3 DNA: TGTGCCAGCAGCCAAGGGCCTTACAATGAGCAGTTCTTC; CDR3 protein: CASSQGPYNEQFF
V gene: TRBV5-5; clone size: -; CDR3 length: 14; J gene: TRBJ2-5; D gene: TRBD1; CDR3 DNA: TGTGCCAGCAGCCGGGACAGGGGAGATGGGACCCAGTACTTC; CDR3 protein: CASSRDRGDGTQYF
V gene: TRBV30; clone size: -; CDR3 length: 16; J gene: TRBJ1-2; D gene: TRBD1; CDR3 DNA: TGTGCCTGGAGTGCCCTCGACAGGGGGCGCAGCTATGGCTACACCTTC; CDR3 protein: CAWSALDRGRSYGYTF
V gene: TRBV5-1; clone size: -; CDR3 length: 19; J gene: TRBJ2-5; D gene: TRBD2; CDR3 DNA: TGCGCCAGCAGCTCGGGCACAATGCTGAGCGGGGGGGCATTAGAGACCCAGTACTTC; CDR3 protein: CASSSGTMLSGGALETQYF
V gene: TRBV5-1; clone size: -; CDR3 length: 19; J gene: TRBJ1-1; D gene: -; CDR3 DNA: TGCGCCAGCAGCTTGGACGTGGCAGGGGCCCTCCCTTATAACACTGAAGCTTTCTTT; CDR3 protein: CASSLDVAGALPYNTEAFF
V gene: TRBV7-8; clone size: -; CDR3 length: 17; J gene: TRBJ2-7; D gene: TRBD1; CDR3 DNA: TGTGCCAGCAGCTTAGGATTGGGACAGGCTAGCTCCTACGAGCAGTACTTC; CDR3 protein: CASSLGLGQASSYEQYF
V gene: TRBV4-1; clone size: once; CDR3 length: 15; J gene: TRBJ1-1; D gene: -; CDR3 DNA: TGCGCCAGCACTGGCCACAGATTCATGAACACTGAAGCTTTCTTT; CDR3 protein: CASTGHRFMNTEAFF
V gene: TRBV21-1; clone size: -; CDR3 length: 17; J gene: TRBJ2-3; D gene: -; CDR3 DNA: TGTGCCAGCAGCAAAGGGGACAGGGAGACTTACACAGATACGCAGTATTTT; CDR3 protein: CASSKGDRETYTDTQYF
V gene: TRBV30; clone size: -; CDR3 length: 12; J gene: TRBJ1-5; D gene: -; CDR3 DNA: TGTGCCTGGAGTCAGGGGCCGGAGCCCCAGCATTTT; CDR3 protein: CAWSQGPEPQHF
V gene: TRBV5-1; clone size: -; CDR3 length: 15; J gene: TRBJ1-1; D gene: TRBD1; CDR3 DNA: TGCGCCAGCAGCTTCATTGGGACAGGGGGCACTGAAGCTTTCTTT; CDR3 protein: CASSFIGTGGTEAFF
V gene: TRBV27; clone size: -; CDR3 length: 14; J gene: TRBJ1-5; D gene: TRBD1; CDR3 DNA: TGTGCCAGCAGCCTGGGACAGGCCAATCAGCCCCAGCATTTT; CDR3 protein: CASSLGQANQPQHF
V gene: TRBV5-1; clone size: -; CDR3 length: 15; J gene: TRBJ2-5; D gene: -; CDR3 DNA: TGCGCCAGCAGCCACCGGGATATGTACCAAGAGACCCAGTACTTC; CDR3 protein: CASSHRDMYQETQYF
V gene: TRBV7-9; clone size: -; CDR3 length: 14; J gene: TRBJ2-7; D gene: -; CDR3 DNA: TGTGCCAGCAGCCTGGGGCAGAACTCCTACGAGCAGTACTTC; CDR3 protein: CASSLGQNSYEQYF
V gene: TRBV4-1; clone size: few; CDR3 length: 14; J gene: TRBJ2-7; D gene: -; CDR3 DNA: TGCGCCAGCAGCCAATATATTAAGTTCCAAAGCCAGTACTTC; CDR3 protein: CASSQYIKFQSQYF
V gene: TRBV5-1; clone size: -; CDR3 length: 15; J gene: TRBJ2-1; D gene: TRBD1; CDR3 DNA: TGCGCCAGCACCCTTGGACAGGGCCTGGACAATGAGCAGTTCTTC; CDR3 protein: CASTLGQGLDNEQFF
V gene: TRBV7-9; clone size: -; CDR3 length: 13; J gene: TRBJ2-6; D gene: -; CDR3 DNA: TGTGCCCGACGGGACTCTGGGGCCAACGTCCTGACTTTC; CDR3 protein: CARRDSGANVLTF
V gene: TRBV20-1; clone size: -; CDR3 length: 11; J gene: TRBJ1-2; D gene: -; CDR3 DNA: TGCAGTGCTAGGCAGGGCTATGGCTACACCTTC; CDR3 protein: CSARQGYGYTF
V gene: TRBV7-2; clone size: -; CDR3 length: 15; J gene: TRBJ2-3; D gene: TRBD2; CDR3 DNA: TGTGCCAGCAGCTTAGGGGGCGGGGGGAAAGATACGCAGTATTTT; CDR3 protein: CASSLGGGGKDTQYF
V gene: TRBV10-1; clone size: -; CDR3 length: 15; J gene: TRBJ2-3; D gene: -; CDR3 DNA: TGCGCCAGCAGTGACGAATCAGGGATCACAGATACGCAGTATTTT; CDR3 protein: CASSDESGITDTQYF
V gene: TRBV15; clone size: -; CDR3 length: 13; J gene: TRBJ2-7; D gene: TRBD1; CDR3 DNA: TGTGCCACCAGCGGACAGGAATCCTACGAGCAGTACTTC; CDR3 protein: CATSGQESYEQYF
V gene: TRBV6-6; clone size: -; CDR3 length: 13; J gene: TRBJ2-7; D gene: -; CDR3 DNA: TGTGCCAGCAGTTACTCCGGCGGCCGGGAGCAGTACTTC; CDR3 protein: CASSYSGGREQYF
V gene: TRBV10-3; clone size: -; CDR3 length: 14; J gene: TRBJ2-5; D gene: TRBD1; CDR3 DNA: TGTGCCATCAGTGAGGGGACAGGGAGGGAGACCCAGTACTTC; CDR3 protein: CAISEGTGRETQYF
V gene: TRBV9; clone size: -; CDR3 length: 15; J gene: TRBJ2-1; D gene: TRBD2; CDR3 DNA: TGTGCCAGCAGCGTAGTGATGGCGGGAGATAATGAGCAGTTCTTC; CDR3 protein: CASSVVMAGDNEQFF
V gene: TRBV7-6; clone size: once; CDR3 length: 13; J gene: TRBJ2-5; D gene: -; CDR3 DNA: TGTGCCAGCAGCTTAGAAACCGGCAGAAACAGCTACTTC; CDR3 protein: CASSLETGRNSYF
V gene: TRBV7-2; clone size: -; CDR3 length: 14; J gene: TRBJ1-4; D gene: -; CDR3 DNA: TGTGCCAGCAGCTTAAAGGGCGGGCTCGAAAAACTGTTTTTT; CDR3 protein: CASSLKGGLEKLFF
V gene: TRBV5-1; clone size: -; CDR3 length: 15; J gene: TRBJ2-2; D gene: TRBD1; CDR3 DNA: TGCGCCAGCAGTATTCGACAGGGCCCCACCGGGGAGCTGTTTTTT; CDR3 protein: CASSIRQGPTGELFF
V gene: TRBV12-3/TRBV12-4; clone size: -; CDR3 length: 12; J gene: TRBJ1-4; D gene: -; CDR3 DNA: TGTGCCAGCAGTAGGGGGACGGGAAAACTGTTTTTT; CDR3 protein: CASSRGTGKLFF
V gene: TRBV11-2; clone size: -; CDR3 length: 13; J gene: TRBJ1-1; D gene: -; CDR3 DNA: TGTGCCAGCAGCCCGAGACGGACAGTCGAAGCTTTCTTT; CDR3 protein: CASSPRRTVEAFF
V gene: TRBV15; clone size: -; CDR3 length: 15; J gene: TRBJ2-5; D gene: TRBD2; CDR3 DNA: TGTGCCACCAGCGTCGGACTAGCGGGGAGGGAGACCCAGTACTTC; CDR3 protein: CATSVGLAGRETQYF
V gene: TRBV2; clone size: few; CDR3 length: 13; J gene: TRBJ1-3; D gene: TRBD1; CDR3 DNA: TGTGCCAGCAGGGGGACAGGGTGGAACACCATATATTTT; CDR3 protein: CASRGTGWNTIYF
V gene: TRBV6-2/TRBV6-3; clone size: -; CDR3 length: 15; J gene: TRBJ2-1; D gene: TRBD1; CDR3 DNA: TGTGCCAGCAGTCCGGACAGGTTTTCCTACAATGAGCAGTTCTTC; CDR3 protein: CASSPDRFSYNEQFF
V gene: TRBV2; clone size: -; CDR3 length: 14; J gene: TRBJ2-2; D gene: -; CDR3 DNA: TGTGCCAGCAGTGGAAAATATCGGACCGGGGAGCTGTTTTTT; CDR3 protein: CASSGKYRTGELFF
V gene: TRBV5-1; clone size: many; CDR3 length: 14; J gene: TRBJ2-7; D gene: TRBD1; CDR3 DNA: TGCGCCAGCAGCAAACAGGGGCCTGCCTACGAGCAGTACTTC; CDR3 protein: CASSKQGPAYEQYF
V gene: TRBV12-3/TRBV12-4; clone size: -; CDR3 length: 13; J gene: TRBJ2-2; D gene: -; CDR3 DNA: TGTGCCAGCAGTTTAGGAGGCACCGGGGAGCTGTTTTTT; CDR3 protein: CASSLGGTGELFF
V gene: TRBV5-8; clone size: -; CDR3 length: 15; J gene: TRBJ1-6; D gene: -; CDR3 DNA: TGTGCCAGCAGCTGGGGTTCGCCAGGGAATTCACCCCTCCACTTT; CDR3 protein: CASSWGSPGNSPLHF
V gene: TRBV30; clone size: -; CDR3 length: 13; J gene: TRBJ1-1; D gene: -; CDR3 DNA: TGTGCCTGGAGCGTATCGTCGAACACTGAAGCTTTCTTT; CDR3 protein: CAWSVSSNTEAFF
V gene: TRBV6-6; clone size: -; CDR3 length: 15; J gene: TRBJ1-6; D gene: TRBD1; CDR3 DNA: TGTGCCAGCAGTTACCCGGGACAGGGAAATTCACCCCTCCACTTT; CDR3 protein: CASSYPGQGNSPLHF
V gene: TRBV11-2; clone size: -; CDR3 length: 15; J gene: TRBJ2-1; D gene: -; CDR3 DNA: TGTGCCAGCAGCTTAGTCCGGGGGGCCTTCAATGAGCAGTTCTTC; CDR3 protein: CASSLVRGAFNEQFF
V gene: TRBV2; clone size: -; CDR3 length: 13; J gene: TRBJ2-2; D gene: -; CDR3 DNA: TGTGCCAGCTTTCAGGTCTTCACCGGGGAGCTGTTTTTT; CDR3 protein: CASFQVFTGELFF
V gene: TRBV5-1; clone size: -; CDR3 length: 17; J gene: TRBJ2-2; D gene: TRBD2; CDR3 DNA: TGCGCCAGCAGTCCCACTAGCGGGGTGATGAACACCGGGGAGCTGTTTTTT; CDR3 protein: CASSPTSGVMNTGELFF
V gene: TRBV4-1; clone size: -; CDR3 length: 15; J gene: TRBJ2-2; D gene: -; CDR3 DNA: TGCGCCAGCGATGCCGGGGGGCGTAGGTCCGGGGAGCTGTTTTTT; CDR3 protein: CASDAGGRRSGELFF
V gene: TRBV7-6; clone size: -; CDR3 length: 12; J gene: TRBJ2-7; D gene: -; CDR3 DNA: TGTGCCAGCAGCCGAGGGTTAGTGGAGCAGTACTTC; CDR3 protein: CASSRGLVEQYF
V gene: TRBV6-2/TRBV6-3; clone size: -; CDR3 length: 15; J gene: TRBJ1-5; D gene: -; CDR3 DNA: TGTGCCAGCAGTCAGGGGACACACAGCAATCAGCCCCAGCATTTT; CDR3 protein: CASSQGTHSNQPQHF
V gene: TRBV5-1; clone size: many; CDR3 length: 16; J gene: TRBJ2-2; D gene: TRBD2; CDR3 DNA: TGCGCCAGCAGCGTTACTAGCGGGGGGGCGACCGGGGAGCTGTTTTTT; CDR3 protein: CASSVTSGGATGELFF
V gene: TRBV7-2; clone size: -; CDR3 length: 12; J gene: TRBJ2-7; D gene: -; CDR3 DNA: TGTGCCAGCAGCCTCGTTAACTACGAGCAGTACTTC; CDR3 protein: CASSLVNYEQYF
V gene: TRBV11-3; clone size: -; CDR3 length: 15; J gene: TRBJ2-2; D gene: -; CDR3 DNA: TGTGCCAGCAGCTTATATCGGGGGTTCACCGGGGAGCTGTTTTTT; CDR3 protein: CASSLYRGFTGELFF